This T cell receptor (beta chain) was found in a study of T cell responses to AZD1222 COVID-19 vaccine. Concerning this clone itself: Its antigen remains unidentified.

The junction had 7 bases not matched to a gene; V was cut back by 5 bases and J by 1 base. The CDR3 sequence is 16 residues long. CDR1 and CDR2 (germline): LGHDT, YNNKEL (reference sequence). Study-level findings and limits: Spike-specific TCR breadth and depth went up after people got two AZD1222 doses.

Data came from immunoSEQ multiplex PCR; TCRdb stores just in-frame clones and leaves some out. The table shows about 120,000 clones, with 75% to 90% occurring only once. The clonotype was recovered from an adult who received the AZD1222 COVID-19 vaccine. V gene TRBV3-1 (or the pseudogene TRBV3-2) combines with J gene TRBJ1-3; 8 bases line up with TRBD1. The sequencing here drew on peripheral blood, taken 28 days after the second AZD1222 dose. This CDR3 is CASSTRGRVSGNTIYF. Written as DNA, the CDR3 is TGTGCCAGCAGCACCAGGGGGCGCGTTTCTGGAAACACCATATATTTT.